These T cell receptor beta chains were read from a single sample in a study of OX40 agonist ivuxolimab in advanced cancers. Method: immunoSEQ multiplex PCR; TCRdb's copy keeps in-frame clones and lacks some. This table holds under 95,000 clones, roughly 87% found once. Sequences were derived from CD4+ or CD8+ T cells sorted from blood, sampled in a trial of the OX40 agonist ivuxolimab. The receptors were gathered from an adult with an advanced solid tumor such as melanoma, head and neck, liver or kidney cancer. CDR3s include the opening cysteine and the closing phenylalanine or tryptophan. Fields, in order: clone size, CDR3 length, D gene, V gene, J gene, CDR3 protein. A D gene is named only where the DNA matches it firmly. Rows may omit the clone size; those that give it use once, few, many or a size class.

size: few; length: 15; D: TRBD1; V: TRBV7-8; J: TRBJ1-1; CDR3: CASSFTGGMGTEAFF
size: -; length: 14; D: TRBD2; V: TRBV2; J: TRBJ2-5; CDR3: CASRGWTSGETQYF
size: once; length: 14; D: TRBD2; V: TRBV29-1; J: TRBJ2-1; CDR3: CSPLGLAGGNEQFF
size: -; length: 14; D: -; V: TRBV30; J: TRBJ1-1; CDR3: CAWRPAGLITEAFF
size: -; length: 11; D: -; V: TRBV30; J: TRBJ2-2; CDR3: CAWSGGGELFF
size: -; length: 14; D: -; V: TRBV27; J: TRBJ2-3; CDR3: CASSLSGSPNTQYF
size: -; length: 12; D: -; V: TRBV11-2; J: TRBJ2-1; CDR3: CASSLIDNEQFF
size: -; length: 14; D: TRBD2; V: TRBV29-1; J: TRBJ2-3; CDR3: CSVRTSEGTDTQYF
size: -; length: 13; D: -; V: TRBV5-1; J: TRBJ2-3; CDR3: CASQTGPTDTQYF
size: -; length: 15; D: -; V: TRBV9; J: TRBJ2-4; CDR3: CASSMRGSGHNIQYF
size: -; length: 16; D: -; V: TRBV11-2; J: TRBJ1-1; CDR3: CASSLGIGVGFTEAFF
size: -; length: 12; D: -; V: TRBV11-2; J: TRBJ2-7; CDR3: CASSLAAYEQYF
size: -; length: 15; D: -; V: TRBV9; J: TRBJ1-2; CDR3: CASSGDKPRTYGYTF
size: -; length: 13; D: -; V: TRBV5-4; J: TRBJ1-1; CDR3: CASSLGGNTEAFF
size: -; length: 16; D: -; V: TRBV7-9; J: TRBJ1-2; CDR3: CASSLGPERANYGYTF
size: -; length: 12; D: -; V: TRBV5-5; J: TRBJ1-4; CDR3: CASGQTNEKLFF
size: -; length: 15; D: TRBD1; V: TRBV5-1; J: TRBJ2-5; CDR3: CASSSGQGAGGTQYF
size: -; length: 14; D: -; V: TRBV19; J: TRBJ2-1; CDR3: CASSIAGSDNEQFF
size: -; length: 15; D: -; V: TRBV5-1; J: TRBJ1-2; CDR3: CASSLAGEGMYGYTF
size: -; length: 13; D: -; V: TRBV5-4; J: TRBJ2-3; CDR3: CASSPGGTDTQYF
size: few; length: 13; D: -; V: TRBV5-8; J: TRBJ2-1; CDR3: CASSRTDYGEQFF
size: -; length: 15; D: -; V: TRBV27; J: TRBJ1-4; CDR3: CASSLKGATNEKLFF
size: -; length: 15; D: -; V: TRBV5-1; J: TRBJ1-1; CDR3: CASSLVGRENTEAFF
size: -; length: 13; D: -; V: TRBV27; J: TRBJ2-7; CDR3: CASKRKDSYEQYF
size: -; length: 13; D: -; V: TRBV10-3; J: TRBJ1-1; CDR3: CAISEVMNTEAFF
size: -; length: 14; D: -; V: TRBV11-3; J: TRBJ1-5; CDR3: CASSPRDSNQPQHF
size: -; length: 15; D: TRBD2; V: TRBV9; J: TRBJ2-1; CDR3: CASSPLAALNNEQFF
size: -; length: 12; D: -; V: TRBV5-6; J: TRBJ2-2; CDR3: CASSRVTGELFF
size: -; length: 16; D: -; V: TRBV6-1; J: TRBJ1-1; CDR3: CASSEASEGFYTEAFF
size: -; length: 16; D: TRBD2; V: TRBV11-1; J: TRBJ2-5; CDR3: CASSQVAGGTRETQYF
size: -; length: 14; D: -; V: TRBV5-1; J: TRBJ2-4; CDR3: CASSGAGPKNIQYF
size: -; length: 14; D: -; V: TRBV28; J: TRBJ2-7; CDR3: CASSVGHLGNEQYF
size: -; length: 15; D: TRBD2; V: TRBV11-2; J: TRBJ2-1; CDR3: CASSQNRGEWYEQFF
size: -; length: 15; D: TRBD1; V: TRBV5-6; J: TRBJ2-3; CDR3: CASSFGQGVSNTQYF
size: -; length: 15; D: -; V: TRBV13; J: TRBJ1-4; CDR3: CASSLRQGLNEKLFF
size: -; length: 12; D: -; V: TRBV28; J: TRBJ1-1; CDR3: CASSFGREQAFF